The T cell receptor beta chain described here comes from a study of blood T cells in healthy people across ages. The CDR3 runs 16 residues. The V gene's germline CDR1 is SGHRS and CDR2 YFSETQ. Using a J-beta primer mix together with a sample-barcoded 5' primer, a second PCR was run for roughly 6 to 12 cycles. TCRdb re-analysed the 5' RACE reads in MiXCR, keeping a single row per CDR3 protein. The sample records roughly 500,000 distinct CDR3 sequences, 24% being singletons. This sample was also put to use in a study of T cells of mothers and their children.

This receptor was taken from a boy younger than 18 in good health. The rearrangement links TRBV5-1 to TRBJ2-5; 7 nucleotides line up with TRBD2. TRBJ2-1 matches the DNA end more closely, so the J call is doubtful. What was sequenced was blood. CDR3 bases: TGCGCCAGCAGCATAAGGGGACTACGTTACCAGTCAGAGCAGTTCTTC. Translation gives CASSIRGLRYQSEQFF.